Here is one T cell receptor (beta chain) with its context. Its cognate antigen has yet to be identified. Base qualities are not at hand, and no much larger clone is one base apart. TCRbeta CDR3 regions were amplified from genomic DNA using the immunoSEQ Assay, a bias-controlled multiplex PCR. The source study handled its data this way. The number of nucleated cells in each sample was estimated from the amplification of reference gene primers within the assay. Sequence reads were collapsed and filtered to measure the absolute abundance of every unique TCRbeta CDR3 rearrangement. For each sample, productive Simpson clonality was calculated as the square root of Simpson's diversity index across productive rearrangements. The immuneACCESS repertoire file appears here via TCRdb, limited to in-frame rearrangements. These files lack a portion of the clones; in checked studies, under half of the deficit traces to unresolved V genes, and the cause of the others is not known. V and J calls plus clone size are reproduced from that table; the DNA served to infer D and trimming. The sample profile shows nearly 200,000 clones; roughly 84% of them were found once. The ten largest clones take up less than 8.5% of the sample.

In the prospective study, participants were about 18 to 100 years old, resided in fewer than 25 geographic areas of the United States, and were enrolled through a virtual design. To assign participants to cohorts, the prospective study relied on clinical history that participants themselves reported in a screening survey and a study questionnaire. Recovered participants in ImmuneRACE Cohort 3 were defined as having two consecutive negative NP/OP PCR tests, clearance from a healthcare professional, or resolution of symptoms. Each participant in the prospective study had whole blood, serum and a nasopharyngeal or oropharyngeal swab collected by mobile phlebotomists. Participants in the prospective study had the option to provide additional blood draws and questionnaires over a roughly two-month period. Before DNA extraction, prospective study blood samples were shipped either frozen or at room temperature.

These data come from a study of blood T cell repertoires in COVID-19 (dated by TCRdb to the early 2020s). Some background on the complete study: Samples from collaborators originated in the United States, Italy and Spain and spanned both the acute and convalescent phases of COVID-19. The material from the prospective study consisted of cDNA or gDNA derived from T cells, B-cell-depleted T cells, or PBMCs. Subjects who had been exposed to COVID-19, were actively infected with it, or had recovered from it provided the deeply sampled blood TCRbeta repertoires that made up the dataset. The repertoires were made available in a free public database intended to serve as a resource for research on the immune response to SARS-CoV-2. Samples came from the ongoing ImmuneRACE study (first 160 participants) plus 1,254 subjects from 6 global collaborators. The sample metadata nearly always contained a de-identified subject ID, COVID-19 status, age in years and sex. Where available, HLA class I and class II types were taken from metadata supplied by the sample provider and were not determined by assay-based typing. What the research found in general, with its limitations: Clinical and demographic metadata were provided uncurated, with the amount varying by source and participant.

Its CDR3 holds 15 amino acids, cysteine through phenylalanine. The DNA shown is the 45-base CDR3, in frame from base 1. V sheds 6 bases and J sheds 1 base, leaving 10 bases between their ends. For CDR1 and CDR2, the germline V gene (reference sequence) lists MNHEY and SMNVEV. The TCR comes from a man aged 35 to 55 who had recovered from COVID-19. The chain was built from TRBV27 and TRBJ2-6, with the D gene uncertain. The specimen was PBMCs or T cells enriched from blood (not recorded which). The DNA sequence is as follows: TGTGCCAGCAGCTTTTTGCAGTCTGGGGCCAACGTCCTGACTTTC. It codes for CASSFLQSGANVLTF.